The clone carrying this T cell receptor (beta chain) came up a few times. Its antigen is unidentified. Clones were sequenced by immunoSEQ multiplex PCR, and TCRdb holds only the in-frame ones, with some missing. The sample carries more than 1,000 clones, about 2.3% recorded once. V dropped 3 bases and J dropped 4; count of bases not matched to a gene: 12. Germline lookup yields CDR1 SEHNR and CDR2 FQNEAQ (reference sequence). This CDR3 spans 17 amino acids. This sample stems from a study of STAT3 mutations in large granular lymphocyte leukemia. Study observations and caveats: Some patients had persisting codominant clonotypes that could mask small clones. At least one immunodominant TCR beta clonotype appeared in every T-cell large granular lymphocyte leukemia patient. Suggested: STAT3 mutation was not the ancestral event for these clonal expansions.

This chain joins TRBV7-9 and TRBJ2-1; 7 bases line up with TRBD2. The TCR comes from a human donor with T large granular lymphocyte leukemia. Some clones in this sample may be carry-over from other donors' samples. The material sequenced was PBMCs. CDR3 sequence: CASSLGRAGLEYNEQFF. The CDR3 nucleotides read TGTGCCAGCAGCTTGGGTAGAGCGGGGCTAGAATACAATGAGCAGTTCTTC.